The subject of this entry is one TCR beta chain. The data derive from a study of T cell changes during pregnancy in multiple sclerosis. Germline V gives CDR1 SGDLS, CDR2 YYNGEE. The J segment lost 5 bases and the V segment lost 0 bases, leaving 6 bases of the junction unmatched. The CDR3 is 16 amino acids. The assay was immunoSEQ multiplex PCR, and TCRdb's table has in-frame clones only and misses some. The repertoire holds around 65,000 clones, 92% seen once, with around 2.8% in the top ten. The receptor was derived from a female donor in good health, enrolled as a control in a pregnancy study. The gene calls are TRBV9 and TRBJ2-3; TRBD2 agrees at 10 bases. Sequences were derived from peripheral blood, sampled in the second trimester of pregnancy. Here the CDR3 reads CASSVGSGRAIDTQYF. In DNA, the CDR3 is TGTGCCAGCAGCGTAGGAAGCGGGAGGGCCATAGATACGCAGTATTTT.